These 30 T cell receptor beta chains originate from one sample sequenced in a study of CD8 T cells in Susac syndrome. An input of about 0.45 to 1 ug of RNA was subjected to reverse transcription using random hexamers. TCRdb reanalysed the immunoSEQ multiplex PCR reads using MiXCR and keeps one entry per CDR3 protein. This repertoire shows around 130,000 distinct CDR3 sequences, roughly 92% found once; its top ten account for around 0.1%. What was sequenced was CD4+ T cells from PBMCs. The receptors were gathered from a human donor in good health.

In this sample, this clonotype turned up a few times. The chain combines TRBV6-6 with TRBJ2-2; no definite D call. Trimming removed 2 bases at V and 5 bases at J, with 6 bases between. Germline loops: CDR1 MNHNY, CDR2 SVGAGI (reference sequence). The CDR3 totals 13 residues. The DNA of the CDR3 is TGTGCCAGCAGTTACGTGCGGACCGGGGAGCTGTTTTTT. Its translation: CASSYVRTGELFF.

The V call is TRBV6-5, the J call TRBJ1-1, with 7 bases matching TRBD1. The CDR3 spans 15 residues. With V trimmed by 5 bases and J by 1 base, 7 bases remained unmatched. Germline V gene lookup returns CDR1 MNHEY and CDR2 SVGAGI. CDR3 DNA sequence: TGTGCCAGCAGTCGTCGACGACAGGGGAACACTGAAGCTTTCTTT. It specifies CASSRRRQGNTEAFF.

The DNA for the CDR3 is TGTGCCAGCAGCTTGGCGTTCGGGGAGCTGTTTTTT. Translating gives CASSLAFGELFF. The chain links TRBV7-9 to TRBJ2-2; D is ambiguous. This CDR3 contains 12 residues. Germline V gene data show CDR1 as SEHNR and CDR2 as FQNEAQ (reference sequence). Deletions cut 3 bases from V and 7 bases from J, with 6 bases between.

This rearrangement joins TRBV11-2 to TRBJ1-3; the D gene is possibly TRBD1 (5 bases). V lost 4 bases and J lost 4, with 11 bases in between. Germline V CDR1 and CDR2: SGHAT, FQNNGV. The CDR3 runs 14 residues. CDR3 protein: CASSYGTVGNTIYF. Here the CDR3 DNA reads TGTGCCAGCAGCTATGGGACTGTCGGAAACACCATATATTTT.

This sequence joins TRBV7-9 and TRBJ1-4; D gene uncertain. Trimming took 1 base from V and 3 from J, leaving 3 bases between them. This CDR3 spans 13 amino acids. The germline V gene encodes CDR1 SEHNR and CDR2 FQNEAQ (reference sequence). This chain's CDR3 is CASSLEANEKLFF. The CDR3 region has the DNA TGTGCCAGCAGCTTAGAAGCTAATGAAAAACTGTTTTTT.

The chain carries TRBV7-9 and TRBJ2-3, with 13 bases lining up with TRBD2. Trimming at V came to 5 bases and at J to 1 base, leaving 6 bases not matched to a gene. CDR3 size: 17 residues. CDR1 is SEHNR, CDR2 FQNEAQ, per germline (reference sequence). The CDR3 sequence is CASSPWTSGRGTDTQYF. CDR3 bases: TGTGCCAGCAGCCCCTGGACTAGCGGGAGAGGCACAGATACGCAGTATTTT. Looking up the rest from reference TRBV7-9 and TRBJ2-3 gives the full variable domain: DTGVSQNPRHKITKRGQNVTFRCDPISEHNRLYWYRQTLGQGPEFLTYFQNEAQLEKSRLLSDRFSAERPKGSFSTLEIQRTEQGDSAMYLCASSPWTSGRGTDTQYFGPGTRLTVL.

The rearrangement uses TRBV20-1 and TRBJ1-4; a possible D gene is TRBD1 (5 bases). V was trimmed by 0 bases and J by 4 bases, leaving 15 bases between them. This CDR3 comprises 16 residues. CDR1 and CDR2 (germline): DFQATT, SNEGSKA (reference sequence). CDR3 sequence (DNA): TGCAGTGCTAGAGACCCGGGGGAGCTACTTAATGAAAAACTGTTTTTT. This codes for CSARDPGELLNEKLFF.

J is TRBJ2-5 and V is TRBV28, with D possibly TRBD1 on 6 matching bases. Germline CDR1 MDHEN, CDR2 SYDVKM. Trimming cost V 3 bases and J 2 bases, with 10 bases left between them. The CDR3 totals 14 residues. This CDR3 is CASSFDRPQETQYF. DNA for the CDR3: TGTGCCAGCAGTTTCGACAGGCCTCAAGAGACCCAGTACTTC.

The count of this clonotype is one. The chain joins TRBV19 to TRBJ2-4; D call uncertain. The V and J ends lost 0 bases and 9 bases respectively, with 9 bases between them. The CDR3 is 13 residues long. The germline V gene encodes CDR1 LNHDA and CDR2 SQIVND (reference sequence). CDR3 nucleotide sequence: TGTGCCAGTAGTATAGAGAAGGTGGGCATTCAGTACTTC. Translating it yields CASSIEKVGIQYF. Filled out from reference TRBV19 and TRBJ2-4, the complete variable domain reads DGGITQSPKYLFRKEGQNVTLSCEQNLNHDAMYWYRQDPGQGLRLIYYSQIVNDFQKGDIAEGYSVSREKKESFPLTVTSAQKNPTAFYLCASSIEKVGIQYFGAGTRLSVL.

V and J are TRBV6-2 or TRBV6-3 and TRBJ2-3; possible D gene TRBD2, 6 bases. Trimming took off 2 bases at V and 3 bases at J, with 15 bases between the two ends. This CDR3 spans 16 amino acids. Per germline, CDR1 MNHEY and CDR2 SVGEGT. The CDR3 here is CASSYPPGRNTDTQYF. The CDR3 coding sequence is TGTGCCAGCAGTTACCCTCCGGGGAGGAATACAGATACGCAGTATTTT.

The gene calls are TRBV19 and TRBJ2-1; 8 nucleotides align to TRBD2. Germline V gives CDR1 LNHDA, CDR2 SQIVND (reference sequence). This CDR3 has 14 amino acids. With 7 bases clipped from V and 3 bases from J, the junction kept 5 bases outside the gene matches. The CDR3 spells CASTVAGYYNEQFF. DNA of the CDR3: TGTGCCAGTACCGTAGCGGGATACTACAATGAGCAGTTCTTC.

The CDR3 DNA is TGTGCCTGGAGTGTAGGAGGGATCCAGTTCTTC. Residues: CAWSVGGIQFF. The V call is TRBV30, the J call TRBJ2-1; possible D gene TRBD2, 6 bases. This CDR3 region has 11 residues. V was pared by 0 bases and J by 13 bases, with 10 bases between. The germline V gene has CDR1 GTSNPN and CDR2 SVGIG (reference sequence).

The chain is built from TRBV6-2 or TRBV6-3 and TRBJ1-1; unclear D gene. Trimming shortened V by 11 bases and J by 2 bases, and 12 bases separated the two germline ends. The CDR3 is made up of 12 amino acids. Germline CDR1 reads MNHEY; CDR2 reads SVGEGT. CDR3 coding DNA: TGTGCCGCCGGCAGATCTAACACTGAAGCTTTCTTT. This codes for CAAGRSNTEAFF.

CDR3 bases: TGTGCCAGCACCGAGGGGGAAGTTCGGGGTACGCAGTATTTT. Its protein is CASTEGEVRGTQYF. The chain links TRBV27 to TRBJ2-3; possible D gene TRBD1, 6 bases. CDR3 size: 14 residues. V lost 7 bases, J lost 8 bases, and 19 bases lay in between. CDR1 MNHEY and CDR2 SMNVEV come from the germline V gene (reference sequence).

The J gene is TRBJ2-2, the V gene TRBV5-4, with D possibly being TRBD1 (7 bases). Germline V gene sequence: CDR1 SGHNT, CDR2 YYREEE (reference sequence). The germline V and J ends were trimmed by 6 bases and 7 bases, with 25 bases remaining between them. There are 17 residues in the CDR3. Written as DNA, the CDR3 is TGTGCCAGCACGCGATCACAGGGTTCAGGGGGAGGCGGGGAGCTGTTTTTT. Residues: CASTRSQGSGGGGELFF.

CDR3 nucleotides: TGTGCCAGCAGCCAGGGGACTACCAGAACGAATGAGCAGTTCTTC. Encoded protein: CASSQGTTRTNEQFF. V usage is TRBV3-1 and J usage is TRBJ2-1, with 7 bases identical to TRBD2. V dropped 3 bases and J dropped 7; count of bases not matched to a gene: 9. CDR1 and CDR2 from the germline V gene are LGHDT and YNNKEL (reference sequence). The CDR3 covers 15 residues.

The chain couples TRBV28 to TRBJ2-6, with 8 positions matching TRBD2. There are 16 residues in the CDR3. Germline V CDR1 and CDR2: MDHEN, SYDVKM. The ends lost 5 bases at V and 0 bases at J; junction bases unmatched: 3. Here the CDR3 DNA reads TGTGCCAGCAGTCCGGGGGGGGGCTCTGGGGCCAACGTCCTGACTTTC. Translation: CASSPGGGSGANVLTF.

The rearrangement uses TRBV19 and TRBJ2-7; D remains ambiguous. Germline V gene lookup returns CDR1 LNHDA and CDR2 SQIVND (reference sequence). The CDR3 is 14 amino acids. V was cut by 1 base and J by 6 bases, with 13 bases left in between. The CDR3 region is CASSIVEESGEQYF. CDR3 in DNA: TGTGCCAGTAGTATAGTGGAAGAGTCCGGCGAGCAGTACTTC. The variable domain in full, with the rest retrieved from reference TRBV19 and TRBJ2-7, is DGGITQSPKYLFRKEGQNVTLSCEQNLNHDAMYWYRQDPGQGLRLIYYSQIVNDFQKGDIAEGYSVSREKKESFPLTVTSAQKNPTAFYLCASSIVEESGEQYFGPGTRLTVT.

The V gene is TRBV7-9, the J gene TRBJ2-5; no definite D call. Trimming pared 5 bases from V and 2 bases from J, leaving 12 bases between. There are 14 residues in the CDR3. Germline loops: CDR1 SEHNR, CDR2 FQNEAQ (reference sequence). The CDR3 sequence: CASSPILTQETQYF. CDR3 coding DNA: TGTGCCAGCAGCCCCATACTTACGCAAGAGACCCAGTACTTC. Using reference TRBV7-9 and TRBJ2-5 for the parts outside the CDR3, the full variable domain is DTGVSQNPRHKITKRGQNVTFRCDPISEHNRLYWYRQTLGQGPEFLTYFQNEAQLEKSRLLSDRFSAERPKGSFSTLEIQRTEQGDSAMYLCASSPILTQETQYFGPGTRLLVL.

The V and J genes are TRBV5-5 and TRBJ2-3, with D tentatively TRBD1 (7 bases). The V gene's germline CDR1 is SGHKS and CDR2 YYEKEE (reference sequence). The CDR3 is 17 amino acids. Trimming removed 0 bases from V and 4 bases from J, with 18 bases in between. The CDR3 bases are TGTGCCAGCAGCTTGGACGACAGGGCCTCGGGGGCAGATACGCAGTATTTT. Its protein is CASSLDDRASGADTQYF.

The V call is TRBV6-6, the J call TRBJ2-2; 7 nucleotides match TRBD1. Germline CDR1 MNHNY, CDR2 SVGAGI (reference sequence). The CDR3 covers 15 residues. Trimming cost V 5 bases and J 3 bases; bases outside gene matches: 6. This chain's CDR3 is CASSNQGGDTGELFF. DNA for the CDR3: TGTGCCAGCAGTAACCAAGGGGGCGACACCGGGGAGCTGTTTTTT.

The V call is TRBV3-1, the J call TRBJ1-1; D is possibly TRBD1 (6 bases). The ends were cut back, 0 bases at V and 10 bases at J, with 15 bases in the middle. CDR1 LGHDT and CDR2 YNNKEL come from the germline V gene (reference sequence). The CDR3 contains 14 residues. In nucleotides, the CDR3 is TGTGCCAGCAGCCAAGATCCAGGGGAAGGGGGAGCTTTCTTT. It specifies CASSQDPGEGGAFF.

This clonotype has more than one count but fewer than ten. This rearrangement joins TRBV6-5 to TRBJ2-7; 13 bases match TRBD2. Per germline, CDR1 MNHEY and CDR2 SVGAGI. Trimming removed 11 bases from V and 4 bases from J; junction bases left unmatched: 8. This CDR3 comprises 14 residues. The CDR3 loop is CAVGTSGKGYEQYF. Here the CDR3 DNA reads TGTGCCGTCGGGACTAGCGGGAAAGGATACGAGCAGTACTTC.

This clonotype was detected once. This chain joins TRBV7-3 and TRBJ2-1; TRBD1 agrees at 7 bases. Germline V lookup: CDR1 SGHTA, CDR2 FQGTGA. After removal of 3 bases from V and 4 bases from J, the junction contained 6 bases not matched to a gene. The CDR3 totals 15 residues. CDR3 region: CASSFDRALYNEQFF. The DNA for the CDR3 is TGTGCCAGCAGCTTTGACAGGGCCTTGTACAATGAGCAGTTCTTC.

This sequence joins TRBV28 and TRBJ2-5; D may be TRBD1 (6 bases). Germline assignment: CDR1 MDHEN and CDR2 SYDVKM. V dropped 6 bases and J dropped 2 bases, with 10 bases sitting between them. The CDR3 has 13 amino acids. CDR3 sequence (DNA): TGTGCCAGCAGCTCCGACAGGCAAGAGACCCAGTACTTC. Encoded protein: CASSSDRQETQYF.

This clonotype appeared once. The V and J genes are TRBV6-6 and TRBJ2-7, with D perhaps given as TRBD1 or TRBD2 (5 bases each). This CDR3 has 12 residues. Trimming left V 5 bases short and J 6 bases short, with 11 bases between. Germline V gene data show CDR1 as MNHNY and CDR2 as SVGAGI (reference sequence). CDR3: CASSQRGREQYF. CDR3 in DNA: TGTGCCAGCAGTCAGAGGGGTCGCGAGCAGTACTTC.

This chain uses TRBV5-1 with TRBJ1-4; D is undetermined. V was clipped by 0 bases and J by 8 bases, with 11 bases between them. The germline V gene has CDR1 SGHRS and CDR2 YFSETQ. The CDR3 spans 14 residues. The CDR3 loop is CASSLDQGKEKLFF. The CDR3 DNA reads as TGCGCCAGCAGCTTGGATCAAGGGAAGGAAAAACTGTTTTTT.

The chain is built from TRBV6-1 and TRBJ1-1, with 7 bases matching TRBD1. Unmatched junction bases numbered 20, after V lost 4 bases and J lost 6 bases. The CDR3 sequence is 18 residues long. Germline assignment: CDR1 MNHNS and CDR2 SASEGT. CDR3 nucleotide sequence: TGTGCCAGCAGTGGAGTGGGTATTGGGTCGAGGCAGGGGGCTGAAGCTTTCTTT. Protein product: CASSGVGIGSRQGAEAFF.

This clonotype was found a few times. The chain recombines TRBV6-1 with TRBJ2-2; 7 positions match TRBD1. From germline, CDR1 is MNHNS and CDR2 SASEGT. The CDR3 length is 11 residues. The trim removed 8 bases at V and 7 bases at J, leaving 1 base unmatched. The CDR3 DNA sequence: TGTGCCAGCCAGGGGGTCGGGGAGCTGTTTTTT. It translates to CASQGVGELFF.

CDR3 nucleotide sequence: TGTGCCACTCAAGGTACCTCTAACTATGGCTACACCTTC. It translates to CATQGTSNYGYTF. V and J are TRBV10-3 and TRBJ1-2; D is ambiguous. The CDR3 is made up of 13 amino acids. The germline V gene encodes CDR1 ENHRY and CDR2 SYGVKD. The germline V and J ends were trimmed by 10 bases and 0 bases, with 12 bases remaining between them.